This TCR beta chain was sequenced during a study of T cells in Graves' hyperthyroidism and ophthalmopathy. This clonotype was observed many times. Its antigen is not identified. The study, taken as a whole, reports: Appearing also in blood were most of the thyroid clonotypes expanded above 0.001.

Germline loops: CDR1 MNHEY, CDR2 SVGAGI. CDR3 size: 14 residues. The V gene lost 2 bases and the J gene lost 3 bases, with 11 bases spanning the gap. Using RNA transcripts as the source, TCR beta CDR3 regions were amplified. During a first-round RT-PCR of the TCR CDR3, the HTBI primer set was used. TCRdb reprocessed the multiplex PCR reads with MiXCR, giving one entry per CDR3 protein. The table shows approximately 380,000 distinct CDR3 sequences, with about 19% occurring only once. The chain is built from TRBV6-5 and TRBJ2-7, with a tentative D call TRBD1 (5 bases). The sequenced material came from blood. The receptor's source is a woman aged 18-30 years with Graves' hyperthyroidism. CDR3 residues: CASSYDRGDYEQYF. The CDR3 region has the DNA TGTGCCAGCAGTTACGATAGGGGTGACTACGAGCAGTACTTC.